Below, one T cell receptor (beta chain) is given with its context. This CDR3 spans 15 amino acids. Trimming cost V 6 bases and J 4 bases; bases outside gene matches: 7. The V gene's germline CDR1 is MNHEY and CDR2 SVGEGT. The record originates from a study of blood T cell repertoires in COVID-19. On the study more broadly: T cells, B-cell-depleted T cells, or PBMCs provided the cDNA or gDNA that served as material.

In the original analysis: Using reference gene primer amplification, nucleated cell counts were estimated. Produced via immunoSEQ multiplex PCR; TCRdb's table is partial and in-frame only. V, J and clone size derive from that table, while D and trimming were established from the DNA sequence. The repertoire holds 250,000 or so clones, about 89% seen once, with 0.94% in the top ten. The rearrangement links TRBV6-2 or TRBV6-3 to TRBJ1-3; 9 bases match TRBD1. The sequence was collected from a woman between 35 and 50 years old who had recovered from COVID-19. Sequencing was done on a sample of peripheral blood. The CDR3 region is CASSMTGGSGNTIYF. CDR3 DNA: TGTGCCAGCAGCATGACAGGGGGATCCGGAAACACCATATATTTT.